This is a list of T cell receptor beta chains from one sample in a study of neurological immune-mediated disorders. Using its own MiXCR run on the 5' RACE reads, TCRdb lists one record per CDR3 protein. The table has 30,000 to 35,000 distinct CDR3 sequences, approximately 20% seen once. Sample: CD4+ T cells from blood. The source of these receptors is a man aged 50 to 60 with HTLV-1-associated myelopathy (HAM/TSP). CDR3s include the opening cysteine and the closing phenylalanine or tryptophan. The order of the fields is V gene, J gene, CDR3 protein.

TRBV20-1	TRBJ1-1	CSARAGIHTEAFF
TRBV12-3/TRBV12-4	TRBJ1-3	CASSSVGRVSGNTIYF
TRBV12-3/TRBV12-4	TRBJ2-1	CASRTSGGALGEQFF
TRBV5-6	TRBJ2-4	CASSSTDSGEDF
TRBV5-1	TRBJ2-7	CASSLAGSRNEQYF
TRBV27	TRBJ1-1	CASSLMKGQTRIWTEAFF
TRBV20-1	TRBJ1-3	CSAMDRGLGNTIYF
TRBV20-1	TRBJ2-1	CSAEISSGRIYEQFF
TRBV20-1	TRBJ1-2	CSAREVGSGWGYTF
TRBV29-1	TRBJ1-1	CSVDQGGTEAFF
TRBV5-1	TRBJ1-1	CASSLRGSRVFTEAFF
TRBV29-1	TRBJ1-1	CSAWDPGTEAFF
TRBV6-5	TRBJ1-2	CASKRGRMYGYTF
TRBV3-1	TRBJ2-1	CASSQVGGNNEQFF
TRBV5-1	TRBJ1-4	CASSLGDANEKLFF
TRBV5-1	TRBJ1-6	CARPWQGRENSPLHF
TRBV27	TRBJ1-1	CASSFLVSGVTEAFF
TRBV10-3	TRBJ2-7	CAISDQRGRIPYEQYF